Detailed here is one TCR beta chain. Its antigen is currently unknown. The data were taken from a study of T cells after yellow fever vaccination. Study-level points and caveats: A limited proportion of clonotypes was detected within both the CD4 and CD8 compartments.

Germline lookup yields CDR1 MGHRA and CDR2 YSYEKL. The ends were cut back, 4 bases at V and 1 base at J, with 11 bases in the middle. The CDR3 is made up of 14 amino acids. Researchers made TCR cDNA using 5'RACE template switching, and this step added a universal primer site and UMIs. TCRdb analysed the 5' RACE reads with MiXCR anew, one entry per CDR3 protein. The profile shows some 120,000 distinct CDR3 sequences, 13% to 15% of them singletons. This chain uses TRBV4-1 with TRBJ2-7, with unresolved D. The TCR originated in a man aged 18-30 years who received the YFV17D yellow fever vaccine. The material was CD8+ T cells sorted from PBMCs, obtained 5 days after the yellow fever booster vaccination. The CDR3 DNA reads TGCGCCAGCAGCCCAATCGACGGTTCCTACGAGCAGTACGTC. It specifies CASSPIDGSYEQYV.